This paragraph reports one T cell receptor (beta chain). Its antigen is not identified. One end of the junction fails to match germline, which may point to a read error. RNA transcripts provided the template for amplifying TCR beta CDR3 regions. RT-PCR in the first round used HTBI primers; a second-round multiplex PCR followed. TCRdb used MiXCR to reprocess the multiplex PCR reads, holding one entry per CDR3 protein. The sample has almost 750,000 distinct CDR3 sequences, 40% seen once. CDR1 and CDR2 from the germline V gene are KGHDR and SFDVKD. The CDR3 is 14 residues long. The record originates from a study of Graves' ophthalmopathy and Graves' hyperthyroidism. Findings and caveats of the study: Most thyroid clonotypes expanded beyond 0.001 frequency were also found in blood. Researchers report that a 13-signature model separated ophthalmopathy from stable hyperthyroidism, posting 87.88% sensitivity and more than 70% specificity.

Moderate-to-severe activity, CAS ≥3, NOSPECS ≥4 and a duration under 3 months were seen in donors with ophthalmopathy. As the starting material, approximately 10 ml of fresh peripheral blood yielded the PBMCs. The chain uses TRBV24-1 and TRBJ1-5, with D possibly matching TRBD1 (6 bases). The receptor was derived from an adult man with Graves' ophthalmopathy. Sequencing used peripheral blood. CDR3 in amino acids: CATTSGTRDQPQHF. The CDR3 DNA sequence: TGTGCCACCACGTCCGGGACAAGGGATCAGCCCCAGCACTTT.